The rows below give T cell receptor beta chains drawn from one sample of a study of cytomegalovirus exposure and HLA in healthy donors. Some clones are missing from TCRdb's copy, which holds only in-frame ones; the method was immunoSEQ multiplex PCR. The data contain about 100,000 clones, around 10% of them singletons. Input material: PBMCs. The source is a man aged 35 to 55 in good health and CMV-seropositive. The CDR3 runs from the conserved cysteine through the conserved F or W. D genes are given only for firm matches. A clone size is listed for some rows: how often the clone was seen (once, few, many), or a class if it is expanded.

>TRBJ2-1|TRBD2|.|TRBV13
CASSRGLAGNNEQFF
TGTGCCAGCAGCCGCGGACTAGCGGGAAACAATGAGCAGTTCTTC
>TRBJ2-7|.|.|TRBV6-5
CASSTGHSSYEQYF
TGTGCCAGCAGTACTGGACACAGCTCCTACGAGCAGTACTTC
>TRBJ2-7|TRBD1|.|TRBV5-1
CASSSTGFEQYF
TGCGCCAGCAGCTCGACAGGGTTCGAGCAGTACTTC
>TRBJ1-2|.|.|TRBV5-1
CATTGGGRHGYTF
TGCGCCACCACCGGAGGAGGACGGCATGGCTACACCTTC
>TRBJ1-2|.|few|TRBV7-9
CASSLEGAYGYTF
TGTGCCAGCAGCTTGGAGGGAGCATATGGCTACACCTTC
>TRBJ2-1|TRBD2|.|TRBV29-1
CSVPSGSDNEQFF
TGCAGCGTACCTAGCGGGAGCGACAATGAGCAGTTCTTC
>TRBJ2-7|TRBD1|.|TRBV5-6
CASSLGTGSTYEQYF
TGTGCCAGCAGCTTGGGGACAGGGTCTACCTACGAGCAGTACTTC
>TRBJ2-7|TRBD2|few|TRBV9
CASSVMGGVGYEQYF
TGTGCCAGCAGCGTAATGGGGGGGGTAGGCTACGAGCAGTACTTC
>TRBJ2-2|.|few|TRBV2
CASSRIDTANTGELFF
TGTGCCAGCAGCCGGATTGACACCGCGAACACCGGGGAGCTGTTTTTT
>TRBJ2-1|.|few|TRBV4-2
CASSRDLNNEQFF
TGTGCCAGCAGCCGGGACTTGAACAATGAGCAGTTCTTC
>TRBJ2-3|TRBD1|few|TRBV6-6
CASSAGGDTQYF
TGTGCCAGCAGCGCAGGGGGCGATACGCAGTATTTT
>TRBJ1-1|.|few|TRBV5-1
CASNGGFAEAFF
TGCGCCAGCAACGGGGGTTTCGCTGAAGCTTTCTTT
>TRBJ2-7|.|few|TRBV5-6
CASSPGDYEQYF
TGTGCCAGCAGCCCAGGGGATTACGAGCAGTACTTC
>TRBJ2-3|.|few|TRBV10-3
CAISETDTDTQYF
TGTGCCATCAGTGAGACAGACACAGATACGCAGTATTTT
>TRBJ2-5|TRBD1|few|TRBV2
CASSPGTGWQETQYF
TGTGCCAGCAGTCCTGGGACAGGGTGGCAAGAGACCCAGTACTTC
>TRBJ1-1|.|.|TRBV5-5
CASSLRAGDNTEAFF
TGTGCCAGCAGCTTGAGGGCAGGGGACAACACTGAAGCTTTCTTT